These 9 T cell receptor beta chains were sequenced from one sample in a study of T cell responses to AZD1222 COVID-19 vaccine. Clones were sequenced by immunoSEQ multiplex PCR, and TCRdb holds only the in-frame ones, with some missing. The sample yields about 96,000 clones, 75% to 90% seen once. The source material was peripheral blood, sampled on day 0 of AZD1222 vaccination. Source of these receptors: an adult in good health.

The J gene is TRBJ2-7, the V gene TRBV4-2; D not resolved. Germline CDR1 LGHNA, CDR2 YNFKEQ. The CDR3 has 16 residues. V lost 0 bases, J lost 2 bases, and 14 bases lay in between. The DNA for the CDR3 is TGTGCCAGCAGCCAAGAGCGGACGCGATTCACCTACGAGCAGTACTTC. It codes for CASSQERTRFTYEQYF.

The rearrangement links TRBV28 to TRBJ1-6; the match to TRBD1 covers 7 bases. CDR3 size: 14 residues. Germline trimming cut 3 bases from V and 6 bases from J; bases unmatched to any gene: 2. CDR1 MDHEN and CDR2 SYDVKM come from the germline V gene. CDR3 DNA: TGTGCCAGCAGTTTGCACAGGGGTAATTCACCCCTCCACTTT. Translating gives CASSLHRGNSPLHF. Full variable domain (remainder filled in from reference TRBV28 and TRBJ1-6): DVKVTQSSRYLVKRTGEKVFLECVQDMDHENMFWYRQDPGLGLRLIYFSYDVKMKEKGDIPEGYSVSREKKERFSLILESASTNQTSMYLCASSLHRGNSPLHFGNGTRLTVT.

V usage is TRBV7-2 and J usage is TRBJ1-5; D is undetermined. V shed 1 base and J shed 4 bases, with 8 bases lying between them. The CDR3 covers 14 residues. The germline V gene encodes CDR1 SGHTA and CDR2 FQGNSA. In DNA form, the CDR3 reads TGTGCCAGCAGCTTAGTACTACCTAATCAGCCCCAGCATTTT. Encoded protein: CASSLVLPNQPQHF.

The DNA of the CDR3 is TGTGCCAGCAGCCAACCTGACGGGTACGAGCAGTACTTC. It yields the protein CASSQPDGYEQYF. The V gene is TRBV3-1 (or the pseudogene TRBV3-2), the J gene TRBJ2-7; D remains ambiguous. Between the trimmed V and J ends, which lost 2 bases and 4 bases, there was a span of 9 bases. This CDR3 spans 13 amino acids. Germline CDR1 reads LGHDT; CDR2 reads YNNKEL (reference sequence).

The chain links TRBV24-1 to TRBJ2-1; D is uncertain. V dropped 0 bases and J dropped 9 bases, with 17 bases sitting between them. Germline V lookup: CDR1 KGHDR, CDR2 SFDVKD. CDR3 length equals 16 residues. The CDR3 sequence is CATSDLVRSAKGEQFF. In nucleotides, the CDR3 is TGTGCCACCAGTGATTTGGTCCGATCCGCGAAGGGTGAGCAGTTCTTC.

V gene TRBV7-9 combines with J gene TRBJ2-3; 12 bases line up with TRBD2. The germline CDR1 and CDR2 sequences are SEHNR and FQNEAQ (reference sequence). CDR3 length: 18 residues. V gave up 5 bases and J gave up 0 bases; unmatched junction bases: 9. CDR3: CASSPKASGRGSTDTQYF. As DNA, the CDR3 is TGTGCCAGCAGCCCAAAGGCTAGCGGGAGGGGTAGCACAGATACGCAGTATTTT.

This chain joins TRBV27 and TRBJ1-1; TRBD1 is a possible D gene (5 bases). V lost 7 bases to trimming and J lost 1 base, with 10 bases between them. The germline V gene has CDR1 MNHEY and CDR2 SMNVEV (reference sequence). The CDR3 consists of 13 residues. The CDR3 nucleotides are TGTGCCAGCAAATTCCAGGGGAACACTGAAGCTTTCTTT. Its protein is CASKFQGNTEAFF.

The rearrangement uses TRBV6-5 and TRBJ2-5, with unresolved D. This CDR3 comprises 14 residues. Per the germline V gene, CDR1 is MNHEY and CDR2 is SVGAGI. V lost 2 bases and J 4 bases, leaving 11 bases between the germline ends. The CDR3 sequence: CASSYGIGRETQYF. For the CDR3, the DNA is TGTGCCAGCAGTTACGGGATTGGGCGAGAGACCCAGTACTTC.

The chain joins TRBV28 to TRBJ2-7; TRBD1 aligns across 7 bases. Germline values: CDR1 MDHEN, CDR2 SYDVKM. The CDR3 covers 15 residues. J was trimmed by 5 bases and V by 5 bases; bases with no gene match: 12. The CDR3 loop reads CASSGGQRILHEQYF. The DNA of the CDR3 is TGTGCCAGCAGTGGGGGACAGCGAATACTACACGAGCAGTACTTC.